One T cell receptor (beta chain) is described in this entry. This sample was taken from a study of cytomegalovirus exposure and HLA in healthy donors. Everyone who donated was a healthy bone marrow donor. V was clipped by 5 bases and J by 2 bases, with 12 bases between them. The CDR3 sequence is 14 residues long. Germline loops: CDR1 MNHNY, CDR2 SVGAGI (reference sequence). With 60 Vbeta and 13 Jbeta primers, the PCR was carried out. TCRdb keeps only in-frame clones here, not all; method: immunoSEQ multiplex PCR. The profile covers approximately 110,000 clones, with roughly 85% appearing a single time and over 3% taken by the ten largest.

Sequencing was carried out using PBMCs. This TCR derives from a woman between 35 and 50 years old in good health and CMV-seronegative. The chain links TRBV6-6 to TRBJ1-1, with D possibly being TRBD1 (6 bases). The DNA for the CDR3 is TGTGCCAGCAGTGAGGGGGTTCTAAACACTGAAGCTTTCTTT. Translation gives CASSEGVLNTEAFF.